Given below is one TCR beta chain in context. The antigen remains unidentified. This sample stems from a study of cytomegalovirus exposure and HLA in healthy donors. Findings and limits, study-wide: It was confirmed in vitro that a few of the CMV-associated chains were specific for CMV antigens. The classifier reportedly diagnosed cytomegalovirus status with high sensitivity and specificity.

Trimming removed 2 bases from V and 2 bases from J; junction bases left unmatched: 10. CDR3 length: 17 amino acids. Germline assignment: CDR1 SGHDT and CDR2 YYEEEE. Profiled with immunoSEQ multiplex PCR; TCRdb holds only in-frame clones, not every one. The sample holds about 200,000 clones, roughly 87% seen once. The source is a young woman in good health and CMV-seropositive. The sample taken for sequencing was PBMCs. The J gene is TRBJ2-3, the V gene TRBV5-6; 8 bases are a match to TRBD2. The CDR3 bases are TGTGCCAGCAGCTTAAGGGCGGGAGGCCTTGTCACAGATACGCAGTATTTT. This gives the protein CASSLRAGGLVTDTQYF.